The source of this T cell receptor (beta chain) is a study of cytomegalovirus exposure and HLA in healthy donors. Study-level points and caveats: With later analysis, a missense DCLRE1C variant became linked to TCR beta V- and J-gene trimming. Roughly even sequencing depth across donors was the assumption behind the presence/absence analyses.

Researchers ran the PCR with 60 Vbeta and 13 Jbeta primers. The method was immunoSEQ multiplex PCR; TCRdb's version includes in-frame clones alone and lacks a portion of them. The data show some 150,000 clones, 80% seen once. The sample holds a few counts of this clone. As yet, its antigen is unknown. The receptor was derived from a woman aged 45 to 65 in good health and CMV-seronegative. The sequencing input was PBMCs.

The CDR3: CASSYMETDTQYF. The CDR3 bases are TGTGCCAGCAGTTATATGGAGACAGATACGCAGTATTTT. The V and J genes are TRBV6-1 and TRBJ2-3, with D uncertain. This CDR3 region has 13 residues. CDR1 is MNHNS and CDR2 is SASEGT in the germline V gene. V gave up 5 bases and J gave up 3 bases, with 9 bases separating them.